A single sample gave rise to the 20 T cell receptor beta chains below, sequenced in a study of T cell responses to AZD1222 COVID-19 vaccine. Clones were sequenced by immunoSEQ multiplex PCR, and TCRdb holds only the in-frame ones, with some missing. Among tens of thousands of clones, around nine tenths were seen once, and the ten largest hold roughly 10%. This specimen consisted of peripheral blood, obtained on day 0 of AZD1222 vaccination. The source of these receptors is an adult in good health.

There are a few counts of this clone. The chain is built from TRBV5-1 and TRBJ1-6; 7 nucleotides align to TRBD1. V trimming: 0 bases; J trimming: 5 bases; junction bases outside the gene matches: 2. The CDR3 spans 15 residues. Germline V lookup: CDR1 SGHRS, CDR2 YFSETQ. The CDR3 spells CASSLGGTDNSPLHF. CDR3 DNA: TGCGCCAGCAGCTTGGGCGGGACAGATAATTCACCCCTCCACTTT.

The rearrangement links TRBV5-1 to TRBJ2-2, with 11 bases matching TRBD2. CDR3 size: 15 residues. Germline V gene lookup returns CDR1 SGHRS and CDR2 YFSETQ. The V gene end was trimmed by 4 bases and the J gene end by 5 bases; junction bases not matched to a gene: 4. As DNA, the CDR3 is TGCGCCAGCAGCCGTTCTAGCGGGGGGACCGGGGAGCTGTTTTTT. Residues: CASSRSSGGTGELFF. The full variable domain, completed using reference TRBV5-1 and TRBJ2-2, is KAGVTQTPRYLIKTRGQQVTLSCSPISGHRSVSWYQQTPGQGLQFLFEYFSETQRNKGNFPGRFSGRQFSNSRSEMNVSTLELGDSALYLCASSRSSGGTGELFFGEGSRLTVL.

This clone was counted only a few times. The CDR3 DNA sequence: TGCGCCAGCAGCCCCCAAAGCATCAATGAAAAACTGTTTTTT. Its protein is CASSPQSINEKLFF. This sequence joins TRBV4-1 and TRBJ1-4; D is uncertain. The CDR3 runs 14 residues. Germline V gene lookup returns CDR1 MGHRA and CDR2 YSYEKL. V was pared by 4 bases and J by 5 bases, with 11 bases between.

CDR3 coding DNA: TGTGCCAGCAGTCCCCCCCTGAACAATCAGCCCCAGCATTTT. This codes for CASSPPLNNQPQHF. The chain has TRBV28 and TRBJ1-5; D gene unclear. The CDR3 extends over 14 amino acids. V lost 5 bases and J 3 bases, leaving 11 bases between the germline ends. CDR1 is MDHEN, CDR2 SYDVKM, per germline.

This clone was observed once. The chain carries TRBV30 and TRBJ2-1; the D gene is possibly TRBD1 (5 bases). The germline V gene has CDR1 GTSNPN and CDR2 SVGIG (reference sequence). This CDR3 has 11 amino acids. V shed 5 bases and J shed 8 bases, with 10 bases lying between them. The CDR3 DNA follows: TGTGCCTGGGGGGCGGTTTATGAGCAGTTCTTC. This sequence encodes CAWGAVYEQFF.

This clone was counted once. The chain links TRBV6-5 to TRBJ1-1; 8 bases are a match to TRBD1. J was trimmed by 5 bases and V by 6 bases; bases with no gene match: 8. CDR1 MNHEY and CDR2 SVGAGI come from the germline V gene. The CDR3 is 14 amino acids. DNA for the CDR3: TGTGCCAGCAGCACAGGGGGGGTGGCGACTGAAGCTTTCTTT. Encoded protein: CASSTGGVATEAFF.

V and J are TRBV12-5 and TRBJ1-1, with D possibly matching TRBD1 (5 bases). Germline V CDR1 and CDR2: LGHNT, FRNRAP. The CDR3 sequence is 11 residues long. The V and J ends lost 5 bases and 7 bases respectively, with 8 bases between them. The chain's CDR3 is CASGRGFEAFF. CDR3 DNA: TGTGCTAGTGGTCGGGGCTTTGAAGCTTTCTTT.

The rearrangement uses TRBV28 and TRBJ2-1; D ambiguous. The CDR3 spans 13 residues. CDR1 is MDHEN, CDR2 SYDVKM, per germline. The germline V and J ends were trimmed by 7 bases and 2 bases, with 9 bases remaining between them. Here the CDR3 reads CASTAVPYNEQFF. The CDR3 region has the DNA TGTGCCAGCACGGCGGTCCCCTACAATGAGCAGTTCTTC.

V is TRBV5-4 and J is TRBJ2-7; D gene ambiguous. The germline CDR1 and CDR2 sequences are SGHNT and YYREEE (reference sequence). The CDR3 is 11 residues long. Trimming cost V 4 bases and J 4 bases, with 6 bases left between them. Written as DNA, the CDR3 is TGTGCCAGCAGCGCACAGTACGAGCAGTACTTC. Translated, it gives CASSAQYEQYF. The variable domain in full, completed from reference TRBV5-4 and TRBJ2-7, reads ETGVTQSPTHLIKTRGQQVTLRCSSQSGHNTVSWYQQALGQGPQFIFQYYREEENGRGNFPPRFSGLQFPNYSSELNVNALELDDSALYLCASSAQYEQYFGPGTRLTVT.

The rearrangement uses TRBV25-1 and TRBJ1-3, with D unclear. CDR1 is MGHDK, CDR2 SYGVNS, per germline. CDR3 length: 12 amino acids. V dropped 3 bases and J dropped 4 bases, with 4 bases sitting between them. In DNA form, the CDR3 reads TGTGCCAGCAGTGATAGAGGAAACACCATATATTTT. This codes for CASSDRGNTIYF.

The chain is built from TRBV7-9 and TRBJ2-2; D unresolved. The V and J ends lost 1 base and 6 bases respectively, with 6 bases between them. This CDR3 region has 13 residues. Germline V gene lookup returns CDR1 SEHNR and CDR2 FQNEAQ (reference sequence). CDR3 sequence reads: CASSLGGAGELFF. DNA of the CDR3: TGTGCCAGCAGCTTAGGTGGGGCCGGGGAGCTGTTTTTT.

The chain is built from TRBV28 and TRBJ1-4, with D perhaps TRBD1 (6 bases). Per the germline V gene, CDR1 is MDHEN and CDR2 is SYDVKM. The CDR3 has 13 residues. V dropped 3 bases and J dropped 8 bases, with 10 bases sitting between them. The CDR3 region is CASSFWTDEKLFF. The CDR3 DNA reads as TGTGCCAGCAGTTTTTGGACAGACGAAAAACTGTTTTTT. Variable domain in full (rest from reference TRBV28 and TRBJ1-4): DVKVTQSSRYLVKRTGEKVFLECVQDMDHENMFWYRQDPGLGLRLIYFSYDVKMKEKGDIPEGYSVSREKKERFSLILESASTNQTSMYLCASSFWTDEKLFFGSGTQLSVL.

This clone came up a few times. The chain has TRBV28 and TRBJ1-4; possible D gene TRBD1, 6 bases. Trimming left V 2 bases short and J 8 bases short, with 12 bases between. Germline-derived CDR1 and CDR2 are MDHEN and SYDVKM. The length of the CDR3 is 14 residues. CDR3 in DNA: TGTGCCAGCAGTTTAGAGGGGGGAGGGGAAAAACTGTTTTTT. Amino acids: CASSLEGGGEKLFF.

The chain carries TRBV6-1 and TRBJ1-4; 10 bases line up with TRBD1. Trimming at V came to 2 bases and at J to 10 bases, leaving 13 bases not matched to a gene. Germline CDR1 is MNHNS and CDR2 is SASEGT. This CDR3 contains 17 residues. The DNA of the CDR3 is TGTGCCAGCAGTGAATTGGATGGGCGACAGGGGGCGCGAAAACTGTTTTTT. Translating gives CASSELDGRQGARKLFF.

DNA of the CDR3: TGTGCCAGCAGCTCGCTCACCGGGGAGCTGTTTTTT. Its translation is CASSSLTGELFF. The V call is TRBV11-3, the J call TRBJ2-2; D is undetermined. Trimming pared 4 bases from V and 4 bases from J, leaving 4 bases between. This CDR3 is built from 12 residues. Germline V lookup: CDR1 SGHNT, CDR2 YENEEA.

The J gene is TRBJ1-2, the V gene TRBV5-1; D is unresolved. Trimming removed 0 bases at V and 3 bases at J, with 9 bases between. The CDR3 has 14 residues. CDR1 and CDR2 (germline): SGHRS, YFSETQ. The DNA of the CDR3 is TGCGCCAGCAGCTTGGACGGCAGCTACTATGGCTACACCTTC. Residues: CASSLDGSYYGYTF.

Here the CDR3 reads CASSDRQPNEQFF. CDR3 in DNA: TGTGCCAGCAGTGATCGGCAGCCCAATGAGCAGTTCTTC. The V gene is TRBV2, the J gene TRBJ2-1; D remains ambiguous. This CDR3 comprises 13 residues. Germline V gene data show CDR1 as SNHLY and CDR2 as FYNNEI. Trimming cost V 3 bases and J 6 bases, with 9 bases left between them.

The genes are TRBV18 and TRBJ2-2; D is unclear. Germline loops: CDR1 KGHSH, CDR2 LQKENI. Trimming took off 0 bases at V and 7 bases at J, with 9 bases between the two ends. There are 14 residues in the CDR3. The DNA of the CDR3 is TGTGCCAGCTCACCACCCAACGGTAACGGGGAGCTGTTTTTT. This sequence encodes CASSPPNGNGELFF.

This clone was detected only once. V gene TRBV30 combines with J gene TRBJ2-2; D gene uncertain. V lost 1 base and J 3 bases, leaving 9 bases between the germline ends. This CDR3 is 14 amino acids long. Germline lookup yields CDR1 GTSNPN and CDR2 SVGIG (reference sequence). CDR3 in amino acids: CAWSGDSHTGELFF. The CDR3 DNA reads TGTGCCTGGAGTGGGGATTCACACACCGGGGAGCTGTTTTTT.

The CDR3 nucleotides read TGTGCCAGCACCCTGGGGGGGGCTGGAAACACCATATATTTT. Translated: CASTLGGAGNTIYF. The rearrangement uses TRBV5-6 and TRBJ1-3, with D maybe TRBD1 (5 bases). Germline V gene sequence: CDR1 SGHDT, CDR2 YYEEEE. Deletions cut 6 bases from V and 2 bases from J, with 12 bases between. The CDR3 totals 14 residues.